This T cell receptor (beta chain) was profiled in a study of spatial heterogeneity in lung cancer. Study observations and caveats: As ubiquitous and regional nonsynonymous mutations varied, counts of ubiquitous and regional expanded TCRs tracked them, respectively. In tumors, expanded intratumoral alpha and beta TCR counts tracked mutation counts.

This clonotype was found many times. The antigen remains undetermined. MiXCR, run by TCRdb on the 5' RACE reads, gives a single entry per CDR3 protein. The sample has thousands of distinct CDR3 sequences, about 7% seen once. Documented time point: sample taken at primary tumor resection. Patients with untreated early-stage non-small cell lung cancer, numbering 72, were the donors. No cells were sorted before sequencing. The whole RNA sequenced was extracted from tumor, nontumor lung or frozen PBMC. Looked up from germline, CDR1 is MGHRA and CDR2 is YSYEKL. This CDR3 is 16 amino acids long. V shed 3 bases, J shed 5 bases, and the junction held 5 bases outside the gene matches.

This clonotype was obtained from a female donor with early-stage non-small cell lung cancer. This sequence joins TRBV4-1 and TRBJ2-2, with TRBD2 matching 11 bases. Sample: lung tumor tissue, taken at surgery. The DNA of the CDR3 is TGCGCCAGCAGCCACGTAGCGGGAGGGTGGACCGGGGAGCTGTTTTTT. This gives the protein CASSHVAGGWTGELFF.